The T cell receptor (beta chain) under discussion was sequenced for a study of CD8 T cells in ankylosing spondylitis. General study points: Reactive arthritis synovial fluid and blood were previously reported to contain some motif variants. Matched ankylosing spondylitis synovial fluid reportedly showed significant enrichment of disease-linked clones. Disease-associated clones were CD8+ and fairly uncommon in peripheral blood.

Molecular-barcoded quantitative 5'-RACE produced these TCR beta libraries. TCRdb re-derived calls from the 5' RACE reads in MiXCR, one entry per CDR3 protein. Of approximately 300,000 distinct CDR3 sequences in the sample, less than 25% were seen once. In this sample, this clonotype turned up many times. Its antigen is not known. The germline V and J ends were trimmed by 1 base and 5 bases, with 9 bases remaining between them. The length of the CDR3 is 14 residues. This clonotype originated in a female donor with ankylosing spondylitis or in good health (not recorded which). The chain employs TRBV12-3 or TRBV12-4 and TRBJ1-5, with a weak D call TRBD1 (6 bases). The sample taken for sequencing was blood, either unsorted or a sorted T cell fraction (not recorded which). DNA of the CDR3: TGTGCCAGCAGTTTAGGGTCAGGGGATCAGCCCCAGCATTTT. Its protein is CASSLGSGDQPQHF.